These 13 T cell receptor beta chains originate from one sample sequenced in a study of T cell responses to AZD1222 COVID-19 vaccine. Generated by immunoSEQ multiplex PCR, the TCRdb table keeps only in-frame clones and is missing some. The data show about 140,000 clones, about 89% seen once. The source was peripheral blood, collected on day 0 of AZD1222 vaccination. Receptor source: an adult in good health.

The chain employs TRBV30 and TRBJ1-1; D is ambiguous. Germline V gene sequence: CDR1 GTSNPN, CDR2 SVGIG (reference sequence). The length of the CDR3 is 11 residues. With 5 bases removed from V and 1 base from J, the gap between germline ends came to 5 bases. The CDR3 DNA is TGTGCCTGGCGGAAGAACACTGAAGCTTTCTTT. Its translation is CAWRKNTEAFF.

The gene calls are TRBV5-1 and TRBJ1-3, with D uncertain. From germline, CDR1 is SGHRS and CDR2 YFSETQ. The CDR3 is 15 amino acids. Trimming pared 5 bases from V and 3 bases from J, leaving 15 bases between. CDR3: CASSPSGVGGNTIYF. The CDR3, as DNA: TGCGCCAGCAGTCCCTCAGGAGTGGGTGGAAACACCATATATTTT.

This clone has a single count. CDR3 loop: CASATGLSDFYGYTF. The CDR3 DNA reads TGTGCCAGTGCAACCGGCCTCTCCGATTTCTATGGCTACACCTTC. This chain links TRBV6-5 with TRBJ1-2; no clear D. The CDR3 loop spans 15 amino acids. Per germline, CDR1 MNHEY and CDR2 SVGAGI. V lost 9 bases, J lost 4 bases, and 21 bases lay in between.

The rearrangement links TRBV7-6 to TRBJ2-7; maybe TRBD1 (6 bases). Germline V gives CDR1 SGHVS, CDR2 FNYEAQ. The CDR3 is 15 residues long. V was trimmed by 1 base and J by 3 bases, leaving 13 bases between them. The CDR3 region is CASSLGGTHGYEQYF. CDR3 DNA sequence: TGTGCCAGCAGCTTAGGTGGGACACACGGCTACGAGCAGTACTTC.

CDR3 sequence reads: CASSLAGTARGNTIYF. In nucleotides, the CDR3 is TGTGCCAGCAGCTTAGCCGGGACAGCCCGTGGAAACACCATATATTTT. The chain combines TRBV7-2 with TRBJ1-3; 7 bases align to TRBD1. Germline lookup yields CDR1 SGHTA and CDR2 FQGNSA. This CDR3 spans 16 amino acids. V shed 0 bases, J shed 3 bases, and the junction held 5 bases outside the gene matches.

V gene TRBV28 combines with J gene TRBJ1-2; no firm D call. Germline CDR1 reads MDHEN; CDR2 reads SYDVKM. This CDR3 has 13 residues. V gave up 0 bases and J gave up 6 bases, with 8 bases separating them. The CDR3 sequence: CASSLWGNDGYTF. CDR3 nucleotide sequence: TGTGCCAGCAGTTTATGGGGCAACGATGGCTACACCTTC.

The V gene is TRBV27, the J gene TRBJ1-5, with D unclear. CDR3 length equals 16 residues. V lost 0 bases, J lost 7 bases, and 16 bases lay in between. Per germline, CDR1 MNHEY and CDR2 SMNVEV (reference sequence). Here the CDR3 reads CASSLSSPLRGQPQHF. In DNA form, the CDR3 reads TGTGCCAGCAGTTTATCGAGCCCCCTACGTGGGCAGCCCCAGCATTTT.

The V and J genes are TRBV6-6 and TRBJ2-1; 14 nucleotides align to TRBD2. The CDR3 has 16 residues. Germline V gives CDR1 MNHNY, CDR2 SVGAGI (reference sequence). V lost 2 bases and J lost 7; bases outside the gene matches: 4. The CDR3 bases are TGTGCCAGCAGTTACGGGACTAGCGGGAGTAGAAATGAGCAGTTCTTC. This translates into CASSYGTSGSRNEQFF.

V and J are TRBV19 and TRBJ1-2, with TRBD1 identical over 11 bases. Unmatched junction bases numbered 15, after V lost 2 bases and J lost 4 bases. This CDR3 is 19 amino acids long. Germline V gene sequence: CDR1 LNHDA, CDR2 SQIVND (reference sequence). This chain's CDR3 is CASSILAGTGGPKSYGYTF. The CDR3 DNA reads TGTGCCAGTAGTATATTGGCCGGGACAGGGGGTCCCAAATCCTATGGCTACACCTTC.

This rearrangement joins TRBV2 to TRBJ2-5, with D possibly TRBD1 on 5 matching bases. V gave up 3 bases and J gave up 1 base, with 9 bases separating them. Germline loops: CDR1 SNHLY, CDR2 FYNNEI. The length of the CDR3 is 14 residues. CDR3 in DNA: TGTGCCAGCAGTGATTCAGGGATCCAAGAGACCCAGTACTTC. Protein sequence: CASSDSGIQETQYF.

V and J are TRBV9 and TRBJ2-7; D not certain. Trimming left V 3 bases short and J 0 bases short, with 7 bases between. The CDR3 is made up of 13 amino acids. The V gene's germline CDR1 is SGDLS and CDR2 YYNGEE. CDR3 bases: TGTGCCAGCAGCGCCGGCAGCTCCTACGAGCAGTACTTC. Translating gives CASSAGSSYEQYF.

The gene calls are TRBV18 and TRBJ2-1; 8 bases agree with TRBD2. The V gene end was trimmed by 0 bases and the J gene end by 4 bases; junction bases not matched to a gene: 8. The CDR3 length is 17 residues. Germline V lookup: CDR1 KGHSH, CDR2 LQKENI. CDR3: CASSPPVLAGYYNEQFF. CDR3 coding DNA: TGTGCCAGCTCACCACCGGTGTTAGCGGGGTATTACAATGAGCAGTTCTTC.

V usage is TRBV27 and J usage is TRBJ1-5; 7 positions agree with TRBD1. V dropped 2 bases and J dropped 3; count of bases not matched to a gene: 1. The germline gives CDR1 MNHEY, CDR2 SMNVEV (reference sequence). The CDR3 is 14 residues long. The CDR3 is CASSLGQANQPQHF. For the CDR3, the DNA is TGTGCCAGCAGTTTAGGACAGGCCAATCAGCCCCAGCATTTT.